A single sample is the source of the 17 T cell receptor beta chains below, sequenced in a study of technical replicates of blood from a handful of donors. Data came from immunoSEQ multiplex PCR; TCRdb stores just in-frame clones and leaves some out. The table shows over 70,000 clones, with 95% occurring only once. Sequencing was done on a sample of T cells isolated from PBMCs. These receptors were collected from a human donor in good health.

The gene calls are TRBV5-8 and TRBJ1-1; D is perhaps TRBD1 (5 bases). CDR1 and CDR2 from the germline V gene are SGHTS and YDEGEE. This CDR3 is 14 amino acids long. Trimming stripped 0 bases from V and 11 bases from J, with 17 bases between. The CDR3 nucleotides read TGTGCCAGCAGCTTGGAAGGGGCCATAATTCGGGCTTTCTTT. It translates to CASSLEGAIIRAFF.

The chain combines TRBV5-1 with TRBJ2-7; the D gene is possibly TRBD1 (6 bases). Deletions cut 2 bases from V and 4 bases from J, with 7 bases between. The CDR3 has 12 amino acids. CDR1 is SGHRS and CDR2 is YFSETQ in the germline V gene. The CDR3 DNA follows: TGCGCCAGCAGCTTTCAGGGGTACGAGCAGTACTTC. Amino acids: CASSFQGYEQYF.

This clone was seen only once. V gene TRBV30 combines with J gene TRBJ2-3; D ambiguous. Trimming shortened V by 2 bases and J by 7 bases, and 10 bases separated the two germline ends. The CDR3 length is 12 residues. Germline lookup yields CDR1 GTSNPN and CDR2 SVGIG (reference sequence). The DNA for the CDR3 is TGTGCCTGGAGTATCCGACTTAATACGCAGTATTTT. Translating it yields CAWSIRLNTQYF.

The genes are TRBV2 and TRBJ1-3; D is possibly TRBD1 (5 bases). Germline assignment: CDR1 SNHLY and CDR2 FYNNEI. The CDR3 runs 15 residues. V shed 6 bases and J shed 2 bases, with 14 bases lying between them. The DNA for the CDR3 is TGTGCCAGCAGAACAGGCGACCAGACTGGAAACACCATATATTTT. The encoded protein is CASRTGDQTGNTIYF.

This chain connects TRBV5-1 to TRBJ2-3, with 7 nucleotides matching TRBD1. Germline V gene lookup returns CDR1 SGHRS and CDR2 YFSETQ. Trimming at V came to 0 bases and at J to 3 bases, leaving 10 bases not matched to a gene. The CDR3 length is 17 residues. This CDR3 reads CASSLVTRTGGTDTQYF. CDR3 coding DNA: TGCGCCAGCAGCTTGGTTACGAGGACAGGAGGAACAGATACGCAGTATTTT.

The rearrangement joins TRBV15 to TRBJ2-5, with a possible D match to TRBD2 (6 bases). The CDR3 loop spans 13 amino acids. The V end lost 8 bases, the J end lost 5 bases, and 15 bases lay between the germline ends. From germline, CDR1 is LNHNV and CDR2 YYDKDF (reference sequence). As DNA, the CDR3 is TGTGCCACCTCCCTCGTCGGGAGCGAGACCCAGTACTTC. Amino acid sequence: CATSLVGSETQYF.

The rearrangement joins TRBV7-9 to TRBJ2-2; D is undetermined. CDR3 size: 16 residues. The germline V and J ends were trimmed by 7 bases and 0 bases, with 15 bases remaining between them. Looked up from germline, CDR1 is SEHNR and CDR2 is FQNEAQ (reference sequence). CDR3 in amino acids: CASTPASRSNTGELFF. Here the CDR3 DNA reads TGTGCCAGCACCCCTGCGAGCCGGTCGAACACCGGGGAGCTGTTTTTT.

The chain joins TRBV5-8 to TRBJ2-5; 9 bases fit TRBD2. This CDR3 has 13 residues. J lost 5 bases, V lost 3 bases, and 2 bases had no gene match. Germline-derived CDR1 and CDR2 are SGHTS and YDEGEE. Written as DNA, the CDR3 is TGTGCCAGCAGCTCTCTAGCGGGGGAGACCCAGTACTTC. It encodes CASSSLAGETQYF. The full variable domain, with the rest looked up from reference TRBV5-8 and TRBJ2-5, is EAGVTQSPTHLIKTRGQQATLRCSPISGHTSVYWYQQALGLGLQFLLWYDEGEERNRGNFPPRFSGRQFPNYSSELNVNALELEDSALYLCASSSLAGETQYFGPGTRLLVL.

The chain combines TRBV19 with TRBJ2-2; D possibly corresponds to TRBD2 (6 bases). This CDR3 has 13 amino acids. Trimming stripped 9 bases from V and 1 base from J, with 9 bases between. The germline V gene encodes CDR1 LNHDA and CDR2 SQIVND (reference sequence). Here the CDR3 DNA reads TGTGCCAGCCATAGCGGGAACACCGGGGAGCTGTTTTTT. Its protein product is CASHSGNTGELFF.

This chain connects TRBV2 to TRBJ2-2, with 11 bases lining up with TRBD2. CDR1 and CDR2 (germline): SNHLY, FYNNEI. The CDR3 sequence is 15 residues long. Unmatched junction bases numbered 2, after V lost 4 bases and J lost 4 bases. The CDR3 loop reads CASSGGLAATGELFF. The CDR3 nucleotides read TGTGCCAGCAGTGGGGGACTAGCGGCCACCGGGGAGCTGTTTTTT.

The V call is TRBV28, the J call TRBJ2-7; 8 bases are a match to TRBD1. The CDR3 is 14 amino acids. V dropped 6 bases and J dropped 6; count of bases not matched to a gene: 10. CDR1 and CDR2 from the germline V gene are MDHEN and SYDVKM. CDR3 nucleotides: TGTGCCAGCAGCTGGACAGGGCTTGGGGGCGAGCAGTACTTC. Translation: CASSWTGLGGEQYF.

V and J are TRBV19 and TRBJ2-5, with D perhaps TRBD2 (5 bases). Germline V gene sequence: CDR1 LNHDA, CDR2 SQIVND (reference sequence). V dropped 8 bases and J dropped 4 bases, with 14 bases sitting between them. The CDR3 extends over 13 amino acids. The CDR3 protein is CASSGGHRETQYF. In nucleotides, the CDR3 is TGTGCCAGTTCTGGAGGCCACCGAGAGACCCAGTACTTC. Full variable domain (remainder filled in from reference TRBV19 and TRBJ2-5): DGGITQSPKYLFRKEGQNVTLSCEQNLNHDAMYWYRQDPGQGLRLIYYSQIVNDFQKGDIAEGYSVSREKKESFPLTVTSAQKNPTAFYLCASSGGHRETQYFGPGTRLLVL.

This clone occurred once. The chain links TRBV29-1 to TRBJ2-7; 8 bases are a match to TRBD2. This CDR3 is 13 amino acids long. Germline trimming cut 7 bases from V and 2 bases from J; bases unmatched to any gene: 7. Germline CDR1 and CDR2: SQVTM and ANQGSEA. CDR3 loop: CSGVAGSPYEQYF. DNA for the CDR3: TGCAGCGGGGTAGCGGGAAGTCCCTACGAGCAGTACTTC.

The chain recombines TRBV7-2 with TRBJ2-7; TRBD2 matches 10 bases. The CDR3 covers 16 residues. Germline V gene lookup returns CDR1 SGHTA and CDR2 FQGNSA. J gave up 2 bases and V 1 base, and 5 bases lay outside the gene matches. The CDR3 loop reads CASSLVSSGRAYEQYF. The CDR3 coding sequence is TGTGCCAGCAGCTTAGTATCCAGCGGGAGGGCCTACGAGCAGTACTTC.

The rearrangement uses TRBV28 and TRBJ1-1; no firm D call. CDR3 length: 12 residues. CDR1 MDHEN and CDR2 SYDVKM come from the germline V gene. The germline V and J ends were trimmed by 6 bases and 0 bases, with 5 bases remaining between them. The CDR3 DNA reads TGTGCCAGCAGCCTTATGAACACTGAAGCTTTCTTT. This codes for CASSLMNTEAFF.

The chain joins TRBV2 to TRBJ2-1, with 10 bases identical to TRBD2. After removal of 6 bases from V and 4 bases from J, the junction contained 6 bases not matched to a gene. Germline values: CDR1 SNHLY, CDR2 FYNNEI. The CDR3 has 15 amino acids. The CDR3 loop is CASSILAGAYNEQFF. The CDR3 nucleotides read TGTGCCAGCAGCATCCTAGCGGGAGCATACAATGAGCAGTTCTTC.

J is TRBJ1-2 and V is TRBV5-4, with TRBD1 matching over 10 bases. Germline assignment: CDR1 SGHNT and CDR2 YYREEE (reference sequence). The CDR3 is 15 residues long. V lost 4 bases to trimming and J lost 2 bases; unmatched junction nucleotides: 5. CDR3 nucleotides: TGTGCCAGCAGCCCGACAGGGGGCCGGAACTATGGCTACACCTTC. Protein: CASSPTGGRNYGYTF.